The 27 T cell receptor beta chains reported below all come from one sample, sequenced in a study of blood T cell repertoires in COVID-19. Here immunoSEQ multiplex PCR was the method, and the copy in TCRdb shows in-frame clones only, minus some. This sample has some 90,000 clones, with 80% found just once. Material: peripheral blood. These receptors were collected from a woman aged 70-85 years with acute or convalescent COVID-19.

The rearrangement links TRBV5-4 to TRBJ2-7; TRBD2 matches 7 bases. Per the germline V gene, CDR1 is SGHNT and CDR2 is YYREEE (reference sequence). The CDR3 is 14 residues long. The trim removed 3 bases at V and 0 bases at J, leaving 3 bases unmatched. CDR3 region: CASSSPGGSYEQYF. The CDR3 DNA is TGTGCCAGCAGCTCACCGGGAGGCTCCTACGAGCAGTACTTC. The full variable domain, in which reference TRBV5-4 and TRBJ2-7 provide the parts outside the CDR3, is ETGVTQSPTHLIKTRGQQVTLRCSSQSGHNTVSWYQQALGQGPQFIFQYYREEENGRGNFPPRFSGLQFPNYSSELNVNALELDDSALYLCASSSPGGSYEQYFGPGTRLTVT.

Regarding this clone: The junction does not match germline at one end; this may be a read error. The V call is TRBV18, the J call TRBJ1-2; weak D call: TRBD1 (6 bases). The germline V gene has CDR1 KGHSH and CDR2 LQKENI. The CDR3 covers 14 residues. CDR3 in amino acids: CASSPRGGQEGYTF. Written as DNA, the CDR3 is TGTGCCAGCTCCCCACGGGGGGGGCAGGAGGGCTACACCTTC. The complete variable domain, with remaining parts taken from reference TRBV18 and TRBJ1-2, reads NAGVMQNPRHLVRRRGQEARLRCSPMKGHSHVYWYRQLPEEGLKFMVYLQKENIIDESGMPKERFSAEFPKEGPSILRIQQVVRGDSAAYFCASSPRGGQEGYTFGSGTRLTVV.

This clone was observed a single time. The chain has TRBV7-2 and TRBJ2-3, with D tentatively TRBD2 (5 bases). The germline V and J ends were trimmed by 0 bases and 4 bases, with 17 bases remaining between them. Germline assignment: CDR1 SGHTA and CDR2 FQGNSA. The length of the CDR3 is 17 residues. CDR3 in DNA: TGTGCCAGCAGCTTAGCAGCAGCCAGCGGCGTCCCAGATACGCAGTATTTT. Translating gives CASSLAAASGVPDTQYF.

V is TRBV4-3 and J is TRBJ1-4; D remains ambiguous. V was trimmed by 0 bases and J by 6 bases, leaving 20 bases between them. The germline CDR1 and CDR2 sequences are LGHNA and YSLEER. This CDR3 has 18 amino acids. Written as DNA, the CDR3 is TGCGCCAGCAGCCAAGAGGCGGGCCTTTCCTGGACGGATGAAAAACTGTTTTTT. This encodes CASSQEAGLSWTDEKLFF.

This clone has just one count. The chain uses TRBV6-5 and TRBJ1-5; D gene uncertain. Germline V gene sequence: CDR1 MNHEY, CDR2 SVGAGI. V lost 5 bases and J 6 bases, leaving 17 bases between the germline ends. The CDR3 totals 15 residues. The CDR3 loop is CASSHPGRAGQPQHF. The CDR3 DNA follows: TGTGCCAGCAGTCACCCCGGTAGGGCGGGTCAGCCCCAGCATTTT.

V usage is TRBV2 and J usage is TRBJ2-7; possibly TRBD1 for D (5 bases). The CDR3 is made up of 12 amino acids. The V gene lost 7 bases and the J gene lost 1 base, with 8 bases spanning the gap. CDR1 is SNHLY, CDR2 FYNNEI, per germline. The CDR3 bases are TGTGCCAGCATGGGGCGTTCCTACGAGCAGTACTTC. Translation gives CASMGRSYEQYF.

This chain uses TRBV5-4 with TRBJ1-2; D is undetermined. V lost 4 bases, J lost 4 bases, and 17 bases lay in between. This CDR3 is 15 amino acids long. Germline CDR1 and CDR2: SGHNT and YYREEE (reference sequence). As DNA, the CDR3 is TGTGCCAGCAGCCTCGCCGAGGCTGGTGGCTATGGCTACACCTTC. Translated: CASSLAEAGGYGYTF.

This clone has just a few counts. This sequence joins TRBV5-1 and TRBJ2-7; tentative D call: TRBD2 (5 bases). CDR3 length: 12 residues. V lost 1 base and J lost 5, with 7 bases in between. Germline V gives CDR1 SGHRS, CDR2 YFSETQ. This CDR3 reads CASSLTGNEQYF. The CDR3 DNA reads TGCGCCAGCAGCTTGACGGGAAACGAGCAGTACTTC.

The rearrangement joins TRBV28 to TRBJ1-2; tentatively, D is TRBD1 (6 bases). In germline, CDR1 is MDHEN, CDR2 SYDVKM. The CDR3 has 16 residues. V lost 7 bases to trimming and J lost 7 bases, with 25 bases between them. This CDR3 is CASILGGAFKNVGYTF. The CDR3 DNA sequence: TGTGCCAGCATCTTGGGGGGGGCCTTCAAGAATGTTGGCTACACCTTC.

V and J are TRBV4-3 and TRBJ2-1; no clear D. The CDR3 totals 15 residues. The germline CDR1 and CDR2 sequences are LGHNA and YSLEER. V lost 1 base to trimming and J lost 5 bases, with 12 bases between them. CDR3 bases: TGCGCCAGCAGCCAAGTAGCTTACACCAACAATGAGCAGTTCTTC. It encodes CASSQVAYTNNEQFF.

This chain connects TRBV5-3 to TRBJ1-5; 12 bases align to TRBD1. TRBV5-3 is an ORF, with its function uncertain. With V trimmed by 8 bases and J by 4 bases, 13 bases remained unmatched. This CDR3 spans 17 amino acids. CDR3 DNA: TGTGCCAGTGGTAGGCCCGGGACAGGGGGCTGTAATCAGCCCCAGCATTTT. Protein: CASGRPGTGGCNQPQHF.

The chain's CDR3 is CASSTPPGRGQTEAFF. CDR3 bases: TGTGCCAGTAGTACCCCCCCGGGCAGGGGTCAAACTGAAGCTTTCTTT. The rearrangement links TRBV19 to TRBJ1-1; D is perhaps TRBD1 (6 bases). Trimming pared 4 bases from V and 5 bases from J, leaving 20 bases between. Per germline, CDR1 LNHDA and CDR2 SQIVND (reference sequence). This CDR3 region has 16 residues.

The V call is TRBV7-2, the J call TRBJ2-3; a possible D gene is TRBD2 (5 bases). Germline V gene lookup returns CDR1 SGHTA and CDR2 FQGNSA. The CDR3 totals 13 residues. V lost 5 bases to trimming and J lost 8 bases, with 14 bases between them. As DNA, the CDR3 is TGTGCCAGCAGCCAAATGGAAGGAGGTACGCAGTATTTT. Translated: CASSQMEGGTQYF.

The gene calls are TRBV7-9 and TRBJ2-7; D is perhaps TRBD1 (6 bases). The CDR3 is 11 residues long. Trimming took off 5 bases at V and 4 bases at J, with 6 bases between the two ends. Germline assignment: CDR1 SEHNR and CDR2 FQNEAQ (reference sequence). The CDR3 sequence: CASSTGYEQYF. In nucleotides, the CDR3 is TGTGCCAGCAGCACAGGGTACGAGCAGTACTTC.

This clone was seen many times. The chain couples TRBV4-1 to TRBJ2-1; 12 nucleotides agree with TRBD2. This CDR3 has 17 residues. V lost 1 base and J lost 5; bases outside the gene matches: 6. Germline V gene lookup returns CDR1 MGHRA and CDR2 YSYEKL. The CDR3 sequence: CASSQAGLAGSNNEQFF. The CDR3 coding sequence is TGCGCCAGCAGCCAAGCCGGACTAGCGGGGTCTAACAATGAGCAGTTCTTC.

In its sample, this clone was seen a few times. The chain employs TRBV5-6 and TRBJ2-1, with 7 bases matching TRBD1. Unmatched junction bases numbered 3, after V lost 0 bases and J lost 0 bases. The germline gives CDR1 SGHDT, CDR2 YYEEEE. This CDR3 has 16 amino acids. DNA for the CDR3: TGTGCCAGCAGCTTGGGGACAGGCCTCTCCTACAATGAGCAGTTCTTC. It is translated as CASSLGTGLSYNEQFF.

To note about this clone: Within the sample, other DNA sequences also encode this same CDR3. V is TRBV4-2 and J is TRBJ2-3; 16 bases fit TRBD2. V shed 0 bases, J shed 6 bases, and the junction held 3 bases outside the gene matches. The CDR3 is made up of 17 amino acids. In germline, CDR1 is LGHNA, CDR2 YNFKEQ. DNA for the CDR3: TGTGCCAGCAGCCAAGAGGGACTAGCGGGAGGGCCTGATACGCAGTATTTT. This codes for CASSQEGLAGGPDTQYF.

The V and J genes are TRBV2 and TRBJ2-2; 9 bases map to TRBD2. Germline CDR1 is SNHLY and CDR2 is FYNNEI. J was trimmed by 5 bases and V by 5 bases; bases with no gene match: 15. This CDR3 has 18 amino acids. The CDR3 DNA sequence: TGTGCCAGCAGTTTTTTCGGCGGCGGGAGGGCCGGGACCGGGGAGCTGTTTTTT. It is translated as CASSFFGGGRAGTGELFF. The whole variable domain, filled in from reference TRBV2 and TRBJ2-2, reads EPEVTQTPSHQVTQMGQEVILRCVPISNHLYFYWYRQILGQKVEFLVSFYNNEISEKSEIFDDQFSVERPDGSNFTLKIRSTKLEDSAMYFCASSFFGGGRAGTGELFFGEGSRLTVL.

This sequence joins TRBV27 and TRBJ1-5, with D unclear. The CDR3 sequence is 13 residues long. CDR1 MNHEY and CDR2 SMNVEV come from the germline V gene (reference sequence). V lost 4 bases and J lost 5, with 9 bases in between. The CDR3 DNA reads TGTGCCAGCAGTTCCGTGGGCGATCAGCCCCAGCATTTT. Its protein product is CASSSVGDQPQHF.

This sequence joins TRBV9 and TRBJ1-4; TRBD1 agrees at 8 bases. This CDR3 is built from 15 residues. Germline V gene sequence: CDR1 SGDLS, CDR2 YYNGEE. V lost 3 bases to trimming and J lost 7 bases; unmatched junction nucleotides: 8. The CDR3 reads CASSALTGVGEKLFF. The CDR3 coding sequence is TGTGCCAGCAGCGCCTTGACAGGGGTCGGTGAAAAACTGTTTTTT.

This sequence joins TRBV7-3 and TRBJ1-1; unclear D gene. V lost 1 base, J lost 8 bases, and 11 bases lay in between. CDR3 size: 13 residues. CDR1 SGHTA and CDR2 FQGTGA come from the germline V gene. CDR3 sequence (DNA): TGTGCCAGCAGCTTAATGCCCACATCGGAAGCTTTCTTT. Encoded protein: CASSLMPTSEAFF.

J is TRBJ1-2 and V is TRBV2, with D tentatively TRBD1 (5 bases). The germline gives CDR1 SNHLY, CDR2 FYNNEI. The V end was cut by 7 bases, the J end by 12 bases, with 18 bases between. This CDR3 region has 12 residues. The DNA of the CDR3 is TGTGCCAGCACTGCCAGACAGCCCGTCGACACCTTC. Its protein product is CASTARQPVDTF.

This rearrangement joins TRBV5-1 to TRBJ1-6; TRBD1 might be the D (6 bases). V was cut by 3 bases and J by 6 bases, with 10 bases left in between. The CDR3 runs 14 residues. Germline V lookup: CDR1 SGHRS, CDR2 YFSETQ. The CDR3 DNA follows: TGCGCCAGCAGCTCCGGACAGATTAATTCACCCCTCCACTTT. The encoded protein is CASSSGQINSPLHF.

V gene TRBV6-2 or TRBV6-3 combines with J gene TRBJ2-7, with 8 bases identical to TRBD2. Per the germline V gene, CDR1 is MNHEY and CDR2 is SVGEGT. This CDR3 is 17 amino acids long. The ends lost 2 bases at V and 0 bases at J; junction bases unmatched: 9. The DNA for the CDR3 is TGTGCCAGCAGTTACGGTCTAGCGGGTATAACCTCCTACGAGCAGTACTTC. Its translation: CASSYGLAGITSYEQYF.

The J gene is TRBJ2-7, the V gene TRBV7-7; tentatively, D is TRBD1 (5 bases). This CDR3 has 15 residues. V lost 1 base and J lost 1, with 11 bases in between. Germline lookup yields CDR1 SSHAT and CDR2 FNYEAQ (reference sequence). The CDR3 here is CASSLGSGSSYEQYF. The CDR3 DNA is TGTGCCAGCAGCTTAGGGTCAGGGTCGTCCTACGAGCAGTACTTC.

The chain combines TRBV30 with TRBJ2-7, with 7 bases matching TRBD2. CDR1 and CDR2 from the germline V gene are GTSNPN and SVGIG (reference sequence). The J segment lost 3 bases and the V segment lost 0 bases, leaving 5 bases of the junction unmatched. CDR3 length equals 14 residues. CDR3 in amino acids: CAWSVFGRLYEQYF. The DNA of the CDR3 is TGTGCCTGGAGTGTATTCGGGAGGCTCTACGAGCAGTACTTC. The complete variable domain, with remaining parts taken from reference TRBV30 and TRBJ2-7, reads SQTIHQWPATLVQPVGSPLSLECTVEGTSNPNLYWYRQAAGRGLQLLFYSVGIGQISSEVPQNLSASRPQDRQFILSSKKLLLSDSGFYLCAWSVFGRLYEQYFGPGTRLTVT.

This clone was found once. The chain recombines TRBV9 with TRBJ1-1, with 7 bases matching TRBD1. Germline loops: CDR1 SGDLS, CDR2 YYNGEE. The CDR3 contains 15 residues. Trimming took 3 bases from V and 5 from J; bases not matched to a gene: 10. The CDR3 sequence is CASSATQGVMTEAFF. The CDR3 DNA reads as TGTGCCAGCAGCGCAACCCAGGGGGTGATGACTGAAGCTTTCTTT.